The rows below give T cell receptor beta chains drawn from one sample of a study of cytotoxic CD8 clonotypes in ibrutinib-treated CLL. Generated by immunoSEQ multiplex PCR, the TCRdb table keeps only in-frame clones and is missing some. The table records about 150,000 clones, about 70% of them present only once. This specimen was PBMCs, taken after 24 months of ibrutinib treatment. The source of these receptors is a human donor with chronic lymphocytic leukemia. CDR3s include the opening cysteine and the closing phenylalanine or tryptophan.

14,TRBJ2-3,TRBV19,CASSIGEGTDTQYF
12,TRBJ1-2,TRBV19,CASSWQNYGYTF
14,TRBJ1-5,TRBV28,CASSVPGQWRPQHF
16,TRBJ1-4,TRBV12-5,CASGPDRLSTNEKLFF
20,TRBJ1-3,TRBV9,CASSVGTPRGLAPVGNTIYF
14,TRBJ1-2,TRBV15,CATRPGTGSYGYTF
13,TRBJ1-2,TRBV19,CASSPRQAGGYTF
12,TRBJ2-1,TRBV7-8,CASSFGPNEQFF
17,TRBJ1-4,TRBV5-1,CASSLRGPGRTNEKLFF
15,TRBJ2-6,TRBV5-1,CASSVQVSGANVLTF
15,TRBJ1-5,TRBV7-8,CASSLGGASNQPQHF
14,TRBJ2-7,TRBV7-2,CASSPAGGAGEQYF
13,TRBJ2-7,TRBV10-2,CASLDTTWNEQYF